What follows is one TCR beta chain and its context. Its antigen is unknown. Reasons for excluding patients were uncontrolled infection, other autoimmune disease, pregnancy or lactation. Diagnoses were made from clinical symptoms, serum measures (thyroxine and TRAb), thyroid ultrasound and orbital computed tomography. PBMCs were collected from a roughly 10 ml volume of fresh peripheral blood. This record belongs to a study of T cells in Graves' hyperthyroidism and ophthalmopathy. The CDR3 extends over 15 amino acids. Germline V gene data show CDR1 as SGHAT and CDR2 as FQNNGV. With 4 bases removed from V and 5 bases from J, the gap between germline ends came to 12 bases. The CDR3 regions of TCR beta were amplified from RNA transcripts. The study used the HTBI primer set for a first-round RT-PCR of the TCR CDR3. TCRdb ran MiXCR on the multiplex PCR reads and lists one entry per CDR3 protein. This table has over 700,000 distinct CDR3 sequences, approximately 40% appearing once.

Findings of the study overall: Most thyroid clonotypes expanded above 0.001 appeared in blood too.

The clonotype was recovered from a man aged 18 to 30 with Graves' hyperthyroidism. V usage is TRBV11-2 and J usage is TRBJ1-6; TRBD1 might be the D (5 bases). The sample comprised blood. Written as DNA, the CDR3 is TGTGCCAGCAGCTCCGAAGGACACCATAATTCACCCCTCCACTTT. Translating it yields CASSSEGHHNSPLHF.